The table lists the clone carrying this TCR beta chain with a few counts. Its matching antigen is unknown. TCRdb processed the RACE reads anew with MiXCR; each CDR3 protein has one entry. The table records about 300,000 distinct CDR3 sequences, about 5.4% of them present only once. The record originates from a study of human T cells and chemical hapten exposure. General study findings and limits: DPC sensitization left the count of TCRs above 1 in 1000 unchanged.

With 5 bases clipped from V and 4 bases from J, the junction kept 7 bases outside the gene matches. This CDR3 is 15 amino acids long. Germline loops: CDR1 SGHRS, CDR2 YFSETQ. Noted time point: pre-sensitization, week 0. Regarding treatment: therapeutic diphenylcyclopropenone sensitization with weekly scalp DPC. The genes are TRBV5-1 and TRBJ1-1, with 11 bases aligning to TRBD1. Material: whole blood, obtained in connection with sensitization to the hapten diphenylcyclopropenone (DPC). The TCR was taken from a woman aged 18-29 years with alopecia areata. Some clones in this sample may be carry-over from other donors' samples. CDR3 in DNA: TGCGCCAGCAGTCGGACAGGGGGCAAGAGCACTGAAGCTTTCTTT. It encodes CASSRTGGKSTEAFF.